This T cell receptor (beta chain) was identified during a study of beta chain features in type 1 diabetes (dated 2018 in TCRdb). Some background on the complete study: Mean age, gender distribution, total cell number and subset yield did not differ between patients and healthy donors. A total of about 100,000,000 sorted cells were examined across all samples, and RNA yield correlated strongly with the number of cells per subset. Naive and central memory subsets were obtained from all 30 or so donors, but regulatory and stem cell-like memory subsets were isolated from only 8 patients and roughly eight healthy donors. The study compared the TCRB repertoires of sorted circulating CD4+ T cell subsets in recently diagnosed type 1 diabetes patients with those in matched healthy donors.

The entire isolated RNA was reverse transcribed using the High Capacity cDNA Reverse Transcription Kit, and thus expressed TCRB transcripts were sequenced. Deep immunoSEQ sequencing was applied to naive, central memory and regulatory T cell samples, giving an average of about 3.6 million total reads per sample. Sorted cells were lysed in RLT buffer and RNA was extracted with DNase-treated RNeasy Micro or Mini kits, depending on cell number. To prevent cross-contamination, each cell subset was processed individually, whereas patient and healthy donor samples were processed jointly. TCRB sequences were amplified from cDNA with the immunoSEQ multiplex PCR, producing 87-bp fragments spanning the CDR3 region. Sequencing of the amplicons was performed on the Illumina HiSeq platform. Concerning the study's data processing: Synthetic template baselines were used to correct PCR bias computationally, reads within Hamming distance 2 were collapsed, and singletons that could not be merged were discarded. Reads were aligned against IMGT to assign V, D and J genes, CDR3 length and insertions or deletions at six rearrangement sites. Within each subset, clonotype counts were normalized to the number of sorted cells before true diversity and Gini coefficients were calculated with the tcR R package. The overlap coefficient, calculated on TCRB nucleotide sequences, was used to measure repertoire sharing. Entries here come from immuneACCESS through TCRdb and include only in-frame sequences with V and J called. Some clones fail to appear in such tables; in the studies checked, an unresolved V gene covers under half of the shortfall, and the cause of the remainder is unknown. D and trimming were read from the DNA, whereas the V and J calls and clone size are those reported in that table. The sample has more than 100,000 clones on record, 7.5% to 9.5% of them singletons. The ten largest clonotypes hold 0.75% of the sample.

What the authors observed across the whole study: Because small numbers of individuals were included in the HLA sub-analyses, any influence of HLA type on TCRB rearrangement was left unresolved. Naive, central memory and regulatory TCRB repertoires appeared more similar among patients than among healthy donors. Type 1 diabetes patients showed a moderate but significant shortening of TCRB CDR3 length in all four CD4+ subsets. Shorter templates might be favored by PCR, yet because patient and control samples were amplified and corrected together, any such skew would affect both groups equally. Fewer insertions and more nucleotide deletions at VDJ recombination sites were observed in patients with type 1 diabetes, implying thymic rearrangement abnormalities. Because cDNA rather than genomic DNA was sequenced, highly expressing activated cells could have been over-represented, although no difference in activation and CD3 levels was found between groups.

Each donor gave one peripheral blood draw, averaging around 0.11 L, which was collected into heparinised tubes. Naive, central memory, regulatory and stem cell-like memory CD4+ T cells were sorted on a BD FACSAria II using a panel including CD45RO, CCR7, CD25, CD127, CD95 and CD27. All sorted populations exceeded 95% purity. Right away, PBMCs were isolated by Lymphoprep density gradient centrifugation and were stained directly, with no culture step. So that batch effects would be minimized, each experiment stained and sorted samples in pairs, pairing one healthy donor with one patient. A word on this clone: This receptor's antigen is unknown. Per-base quality was not reported, and no clone a single base away is much larger than it.

V and J lose 7 bases and 0 bases, and a span of 6 bases separates them. CDR1 and CDR2 were assigned from the germline V gene as ENHRY and SYGVKD. Taken from cysteine to phenylalanine, the CDR3 has 13 residues. Only CDR3 DNA remains: 39 bases, in frame from the first base. The chain links TRBV10-3 with TRBJ2-2, with the D segment identity uncertain. The sequenced sample was central memory CD4+ T cells from blood. The receptor was derived from a man aged 30 to 39 with type 1 diabetes. In nucleotides, the sequence is TGTGCCATCACTCCCGCGAACACCGGGGAGCTGTTTTTT. It is translated as CAITPANTGELFF.